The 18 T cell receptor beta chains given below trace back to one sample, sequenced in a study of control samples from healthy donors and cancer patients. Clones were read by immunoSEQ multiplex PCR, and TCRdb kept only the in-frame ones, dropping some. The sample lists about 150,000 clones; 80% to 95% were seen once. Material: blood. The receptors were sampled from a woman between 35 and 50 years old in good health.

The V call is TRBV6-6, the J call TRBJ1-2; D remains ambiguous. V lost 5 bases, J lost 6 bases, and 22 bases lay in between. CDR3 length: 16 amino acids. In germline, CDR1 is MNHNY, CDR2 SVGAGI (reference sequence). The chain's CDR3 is CASSTSVGEGMHGYTF. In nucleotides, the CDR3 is TGTGCCAGCAGTACCTCCGTCGGGGAGGGTATGCATGGCTACACCTTC.

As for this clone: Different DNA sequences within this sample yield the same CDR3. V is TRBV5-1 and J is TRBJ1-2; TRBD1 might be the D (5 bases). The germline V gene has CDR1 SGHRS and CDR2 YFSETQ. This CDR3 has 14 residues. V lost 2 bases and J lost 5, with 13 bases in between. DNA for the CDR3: TGCGCCAGCAGCTTAGGTGCAGGGTCGTATGGCTACACCTTC. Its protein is CASSLGAGSYGYTF. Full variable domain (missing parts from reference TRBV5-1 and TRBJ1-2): KAGVTQTPRYLIKTRGQQVTLSCSPISGHRSVSWYQQTPGQGLQFLFEYFSETQRNKGNFPGRFSGRQFSNSRSEMNVSTLELGDSALYLCASSLGAGSYGYTFGSGTRLTVV.

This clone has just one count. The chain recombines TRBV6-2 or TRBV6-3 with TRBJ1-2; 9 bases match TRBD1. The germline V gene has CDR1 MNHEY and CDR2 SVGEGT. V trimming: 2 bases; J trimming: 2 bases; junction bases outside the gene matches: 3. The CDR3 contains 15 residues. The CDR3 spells CASSYPGQGNYGYTF. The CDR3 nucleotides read TGTGCCAGCAGTTACCCAGGACAGGGGAACTATGGCTACACCTTC.

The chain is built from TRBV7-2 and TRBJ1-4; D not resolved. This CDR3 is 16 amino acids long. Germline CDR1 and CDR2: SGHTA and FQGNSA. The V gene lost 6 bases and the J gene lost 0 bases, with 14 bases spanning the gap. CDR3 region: CASRHLGPPTNEKLFF. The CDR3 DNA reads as TGTGCCAGCAGACACTTAGGTCCACCAACTAATGAAAAACTGTTTTTT.

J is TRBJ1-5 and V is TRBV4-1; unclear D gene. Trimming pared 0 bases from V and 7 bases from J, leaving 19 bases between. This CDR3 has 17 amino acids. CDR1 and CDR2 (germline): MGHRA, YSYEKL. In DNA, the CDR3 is TGCGCCAGCAGCCAAGATTGGATCCTCTCTCGGAAACAGCCCCAGCATTTT. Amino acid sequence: CASSQDWILSRKQPQHF.

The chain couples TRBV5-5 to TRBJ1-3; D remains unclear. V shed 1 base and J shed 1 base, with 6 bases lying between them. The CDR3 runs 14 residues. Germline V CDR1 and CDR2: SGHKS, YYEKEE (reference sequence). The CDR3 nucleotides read TGTGCCAGCAGCTTGACGGATTCTGGAAACACCATATATTTT. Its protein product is CASSLTDSGNTIYF.

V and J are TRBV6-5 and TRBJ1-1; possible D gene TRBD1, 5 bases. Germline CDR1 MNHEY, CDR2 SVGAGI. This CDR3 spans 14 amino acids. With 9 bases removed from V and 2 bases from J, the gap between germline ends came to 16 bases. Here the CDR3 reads CASPQGGGNTEAFF. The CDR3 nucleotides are TGTGCCAGTCCTCAGGGTGGTGGAAACACTGAAGCTTTCTTT.

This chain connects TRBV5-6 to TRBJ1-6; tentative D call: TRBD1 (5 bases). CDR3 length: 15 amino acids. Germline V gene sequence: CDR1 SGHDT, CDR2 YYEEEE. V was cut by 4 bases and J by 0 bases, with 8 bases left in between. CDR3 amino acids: CASSRGSSYNSPLHF. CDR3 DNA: TGTGCCAGCAGCCGGGGGAGCTCCTATAATTCACCCCTCCACTTT.

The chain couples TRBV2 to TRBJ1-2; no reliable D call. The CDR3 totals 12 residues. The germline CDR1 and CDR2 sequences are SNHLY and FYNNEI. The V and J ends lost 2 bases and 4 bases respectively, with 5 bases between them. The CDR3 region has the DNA TGTGCCAGCAGTGAACGAAGCTATGGCTACACCTTC. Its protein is CASSERSYGYTF. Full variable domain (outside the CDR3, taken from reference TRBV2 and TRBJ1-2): EPEVTQTPSHQVTQMGQEVILRCVPISNHLYFYWYRQILGQKVEFLVSFYNNEISEKSEIFDDQFSVERPDGSNFTLKIRSTKLEDSAMYFCASSERSYGYTFGSGTRLTVV.

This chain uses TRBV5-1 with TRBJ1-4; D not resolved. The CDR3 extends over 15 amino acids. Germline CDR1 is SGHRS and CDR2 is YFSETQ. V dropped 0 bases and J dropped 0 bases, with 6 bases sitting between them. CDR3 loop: CASSLDGTTNEKLFF. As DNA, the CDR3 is TGCGCCAGCAGCTTGGACGGGACAACTAATGAAAAACTGTTTTTT.

CDR3 amino acids: CASRGLYGYTF. Written as DNA, the CDR3 is TGTGCCAGCAGAGGGTTGTATGGCTACACCTTC. The chain couples TRBV6-5 to TRBJ1-2; no definite D call. CDR3 size: 11 residues. V lost 6 bases and J lost 5, with 7 bases in between. Germline V CDR1 and CDR2: MNHEY, SVGAGI.

In DNA, the CDR3 is TGTGCCAGCAGCCAAAACAGGGGGGAGCCCCTCCACTTT. Translated: CASSQNRGEPLHF. V usage is TRBV14 and J usage is TRBJ1-6; 8 positions match TRBD1. CDR1 is SGHDN, CDR2 FVKESK, per germline. This CDR3 spans 13 amino acids. After removal of 2 bases from V and 13 bases from J, the junction contained 4 bases not matched to a gene.

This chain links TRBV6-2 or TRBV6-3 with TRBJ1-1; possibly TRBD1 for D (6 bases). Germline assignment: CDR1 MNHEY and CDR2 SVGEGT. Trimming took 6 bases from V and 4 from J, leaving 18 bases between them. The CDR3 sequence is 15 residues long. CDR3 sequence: CASSLGGIRTTEAFF. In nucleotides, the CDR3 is TGTGCCAGCAGCCTAGGGGGGATTCGGACCACTGAAGCTTTCTTT.

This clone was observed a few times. CDR3 DNA: TGTGCCAGCAGCTCGGGACTAGCGGGGTATGCAGAGACCCAGTACTTC. This codes for CASSSGLAGYAETQYF. The rearrangement joins TRBV11-2 to TRBJ2-5; 13 bases are a match to TRBD2. The CDR3 has 16 amino acids. The V segment lost 4 bases and the J segment 4 bases; nucleotides outside the gene matches: 6. The germline gives CDR1 SGHAT, CDR2 FQNNGV.

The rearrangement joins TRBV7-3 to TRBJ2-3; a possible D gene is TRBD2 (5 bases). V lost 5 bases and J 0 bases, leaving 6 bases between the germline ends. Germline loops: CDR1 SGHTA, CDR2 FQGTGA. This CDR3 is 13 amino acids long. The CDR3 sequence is CASSRGSTDTQYF. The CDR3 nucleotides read TGTGCCAGCAGCCGAGGGAGCACAGATACGCAGTATTTT.

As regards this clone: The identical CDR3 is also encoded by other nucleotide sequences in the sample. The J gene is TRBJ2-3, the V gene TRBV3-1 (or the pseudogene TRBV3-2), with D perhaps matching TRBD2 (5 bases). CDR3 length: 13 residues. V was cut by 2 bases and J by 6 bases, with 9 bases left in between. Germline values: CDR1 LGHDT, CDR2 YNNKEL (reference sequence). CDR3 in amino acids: CASSQPGGDTQYF. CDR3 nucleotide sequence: TGTGCCAGCAGCCAACCTGGCGGGGATACGCAGTATTTT.

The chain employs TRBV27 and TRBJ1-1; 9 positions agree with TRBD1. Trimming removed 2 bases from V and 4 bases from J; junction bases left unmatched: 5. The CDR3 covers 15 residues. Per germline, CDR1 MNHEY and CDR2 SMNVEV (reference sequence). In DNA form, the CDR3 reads TGTGCCAGCAGTTTACGGGACAGGGCTTTCACTGAAGCTTTCTTT. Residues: CASSLRDRAFTEAFF.

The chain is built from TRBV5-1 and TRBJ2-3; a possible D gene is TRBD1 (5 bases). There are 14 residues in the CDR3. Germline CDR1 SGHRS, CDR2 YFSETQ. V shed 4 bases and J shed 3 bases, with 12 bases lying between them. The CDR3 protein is CASSTGRQTDTQYF. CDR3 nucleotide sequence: TGCGCCAGCAGCACAGGACGGCAGACAGATACGCAGTATTTT.